This TCR beta chain was captured in a study of T-cell reconstitution after alpha-beta-depleted transplantation in children. Study results and limitations: Newly made T cells mostly supplied T-cell counts and diversity one year after transplant. Surviving recipient T cells and thymic progenitors underlay high day-60 TCRbeta diversity in some patients. About two months after transplant, alpha-beta T cells reportedly came from several hundred expanded graft clones.

Using unique molecular identifiers, the investigators prepared the TCRbeta library. TCRdb analysed the PCR reads with MiXCR anew, one entry per CDR3 protein. This repertoire shows just under 350,000 distinct CDR3 sequences, 15% to 20% found once; its top ten account for roughly 40%. As for this clonotype: Antigen: not known.

This CDR3 has 15 amino acids. Trimming removed 0 bases from V and 3 bases from J, with 12 bases in between. The germline gives CDR1 DFQATT, CDR2 SNEGSKA (reference sequence). Sequenced here: PBMCs, mostly from graft donor cells, sampled 360 days after TCRalphabeta/CD19-depleted stem cell transplant. The clonotype comes from a male patient aged 2 to 9 who had a stem cell transplant for acute lymphoblastic leukemia, so the T cells may come from the graft donor. This chain links TRBV20-1 with TRBJ2-4, with TRBD2 as a possible D gene (5 bases). For the CDR3, the DNA is TGCAGTGCTAGAGACCAGGACTGGGGCAAAAACATTCAGTACTTC. Translated, it gives CSARDQDWGKNIQYF.